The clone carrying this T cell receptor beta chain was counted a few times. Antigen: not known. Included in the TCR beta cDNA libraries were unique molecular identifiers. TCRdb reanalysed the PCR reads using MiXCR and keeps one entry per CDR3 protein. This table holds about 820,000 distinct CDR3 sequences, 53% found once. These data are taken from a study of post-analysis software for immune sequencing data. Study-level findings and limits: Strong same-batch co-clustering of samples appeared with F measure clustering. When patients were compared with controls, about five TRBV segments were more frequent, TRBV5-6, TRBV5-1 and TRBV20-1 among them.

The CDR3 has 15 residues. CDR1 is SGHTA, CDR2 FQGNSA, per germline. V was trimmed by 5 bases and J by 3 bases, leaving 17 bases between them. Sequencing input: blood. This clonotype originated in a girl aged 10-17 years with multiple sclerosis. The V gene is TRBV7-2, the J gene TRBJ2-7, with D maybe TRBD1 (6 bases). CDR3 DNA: TGTGCCAGCAGCCTTCAAACTACGACAGGCTACGAGCAGTACTTC. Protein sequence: CASSLQTTTGYEQYF.